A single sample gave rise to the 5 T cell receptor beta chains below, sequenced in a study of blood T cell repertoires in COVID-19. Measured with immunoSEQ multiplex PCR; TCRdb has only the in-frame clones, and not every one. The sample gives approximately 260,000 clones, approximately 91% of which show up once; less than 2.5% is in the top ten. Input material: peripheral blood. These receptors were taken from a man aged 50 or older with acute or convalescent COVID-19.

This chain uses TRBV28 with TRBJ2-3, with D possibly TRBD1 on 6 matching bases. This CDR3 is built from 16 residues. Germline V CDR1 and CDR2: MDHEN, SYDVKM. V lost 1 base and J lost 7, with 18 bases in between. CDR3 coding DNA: TGTGCCAGCAGTTTATTGTCAGGGGACCGTAGGCATACGCAGTATTTT. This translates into CASSLLSGDRRHTQYF.

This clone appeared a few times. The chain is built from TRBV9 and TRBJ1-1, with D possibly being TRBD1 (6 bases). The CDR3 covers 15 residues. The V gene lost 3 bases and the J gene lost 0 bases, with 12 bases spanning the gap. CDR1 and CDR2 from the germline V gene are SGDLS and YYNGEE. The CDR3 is CASSGPTGLNTEAFF. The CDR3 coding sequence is TGTGCCAGCAGCGGACCTACAGGGCTGAACACTGAAGCTTTCTTT.

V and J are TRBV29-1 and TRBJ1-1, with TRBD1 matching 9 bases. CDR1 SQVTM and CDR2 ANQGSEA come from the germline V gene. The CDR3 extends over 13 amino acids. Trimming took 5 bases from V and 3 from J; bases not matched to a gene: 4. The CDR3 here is CSVQGQGYTEAFF. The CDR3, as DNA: TGCAGCGTTCAGGGACAGGGATACACTGAAGCTTTCTTT.

The CDR3 nucleotides are TGTGCTAGTGGTTTGGGGCCCGGGGACAATGAGCAGTTCTTC. This encodes CASGLGPGDNEQFF. The rearrangement joins TRBV12-5 to TRBJ2-1; weak D call: TRBD2 (5 bases). The germline V gene has CDR1 LGHNT and CDR2 FRNRAP. CDR3 length: 14 residues. Trimming pared 1 base from V and 5 bases from J, leaving 9 bases between.

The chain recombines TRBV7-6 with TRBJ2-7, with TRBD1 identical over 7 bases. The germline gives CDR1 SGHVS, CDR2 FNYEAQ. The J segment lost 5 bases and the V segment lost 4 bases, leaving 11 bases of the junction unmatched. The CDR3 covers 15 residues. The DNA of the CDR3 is TGTGCCAGCAGCTCGGACAGGTACCAAGGCCACGAGCAGTACTTC. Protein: CASSSDRYQGHEQYF.